A single sample gave rise to the 8 T cell receptor beta chains below, sequenced in a study of cytomegalovirus exposure and HLA in healthy donors. Data came from immunoSEQ multiplex PCR; TCRdb stores just in-frame clones and leaves some out. Of more than 85,000 clones listed, under 95% are singletons. The specimen was PBMCs. These TCRs come from a woman aged 25-40 years in good health and CMV-seropositive.

This chain links TRBV28 with TRBJ2-3; 11 positions match TRBD2. The germline gives CDR1 MDHEN, CDR2 SYDVKM. The V and J ends lost 4 bases and 6 bases, in that order; junction bases with no gene match: 9. The CDR3 has 16 amino acids. CDR3 in amino acids: CASSSGLADPADTQYF. CDR3 nucleotide sequence: TGTGCCAGCAGTTCGGGACTAGCGGATCCGGCGGATACGCAGTATTTT. The variable domain in full, with the rest retrieved from reference TRBV28 and TRBJ2-3, is DVKVTQSSRYLVKRTGEKVFLECVQDMDHENMFWYRQDPGLGLRLIYFSYDVKMKEKGDIPEGYSVSREKKERFSLILESASTNQTSMYLCASSSGLADPADTQYFGPGTRLTVL.

This chain joins TRBV7-6 and TRBJ1-4; possible D gene TRBD1, 5 bases. V gave up 5 bases and J gave up 7 bases, with 17 bases separating them. Looked up from germline, CDR1 is SGHVS and CDR2 is FNYEAQ. The CDR3 loop spans 15 amino acids. The CDR3: CASSGTTGFGEKLFF. The DNA of the CDR3 is TGTGCCAGCAGCGGCACAACAGGTTTTGGTGAAAAACTGTTTTTT.

The chain is built from TRBV28 and TRBJ1-2; D gene uncertain. The V and J ends lost 3 bases and 4 bases respectively, with 12 bases between them. The CDR3 consists of 14 residues. Germline loops: CDR1 MDHEN, CDR2 SYDVKM. Written as DNA, the CDR3 is TGTGCCAGCAGTTTCTATGAGGACTCCTATGGCTACACCTTC. Translation gives CASSFYEDSYGYTF.

This clone turned up a few times. The V and J genes are TRBV27 and TRBJ2-1; D not certain. V lost 6 bases and J lost 7, with 19 bases in between. Germline values: CDR1 MNHEY, CDR2 SMNVEV (reference sequence). The CDR3 totals 15 residues. CDR3 in amino acids: CASSPPSRVRNEQFF. The CDR3 region has the DNA TGTGCCAGCAGCCCACCCTCGAGAGTCAGGAATGAGCAGTTCTTC.

The V and J genes are TRBV6-5 and TRBJ1-5; D unclear. V was shortened by 8 bases and J by 0 bases, with 14 bases between the two germline ends. CDR3 length equals 15 residues. From germline, CDR1 is MNHEY and CDR2 SVGAGI. The CDR3 loop is CASSPRGNSNQPQHF. CDR3 nucleotides: TGTGCCAGCTCACCGCGAGGGAATAGCAATCAGCCCCAGCATTTT.

This clone showed up just once. The genes are TRBV4-3 and TRBJ1-4, with a possible D match to TRBD1 (5 bases). From germline, CDR1 is LGHNA and CDR2 YSLEER. The CDR3 runs 15 residues. V lost 0 bases and J lost 3, with 8 bases in between. The CDR3 loop reads CASSQDRQSNEKLFF. In DNA, the CDR3 is TGCGCCAGCAGCCAAGACCGACAGTCTAATGAAAAACTGTTTTTT.

The chain carries TRBV19 and TRBJ2-7; 10 bases are a match to TRBD2. With V trimmed by 5 bases and J by 6 bases, 4 bases remained unmatched. Germline loops: CDR1 LNHDA, CDR2 SQIVND (reference sequence). This CDR3 region has 13 residues. In DNA, the CDR3 is TGTGCCAGTAGTTCTAGCGGGAGACGCGAGCAGTACTTC. Translating gives CASSSSGRREQYF. Looking up the rest from reference TRBV19 and TRBJ2-7 gives the full variable domain: DGGITQSPKYLFRKEGQNVTLSCEQNLNHDAMYWYRQDPGQGLRLIYYSQIVNDFQKGDIAEGYSVSREKKESFPLTVTSAQKNPTAFYLCASSSSGRREQYFGPGTRLTVT.

The chain has TRBV18 and TRBJ1-5; TRBD1 aligns across 10 bases. The CDR3 totals 21 residues. Trimming at V came to 1 base and at J to 0 bases, leaving 15 bases not matched to a gene. Per the germline V gene, CDR1 is KGHSH and CDR2 is LQKENI. CDR3 region: CASSPRRAGTGDGVSNQPQHF. In DNA form, the CDR3 reads TGTGCCAGCTCACCACGGAGGGCTGGGACAGGGGACGGAGTTAGCAATCAGCCCCAGCATTTT.